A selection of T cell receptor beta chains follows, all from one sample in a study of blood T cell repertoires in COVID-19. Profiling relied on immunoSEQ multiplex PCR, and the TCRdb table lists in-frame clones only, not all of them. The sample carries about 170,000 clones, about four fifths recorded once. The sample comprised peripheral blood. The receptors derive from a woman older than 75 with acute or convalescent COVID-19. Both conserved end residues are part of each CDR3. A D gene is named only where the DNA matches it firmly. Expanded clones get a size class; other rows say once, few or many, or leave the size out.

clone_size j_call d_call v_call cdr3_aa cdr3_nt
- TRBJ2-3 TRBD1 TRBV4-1 CASSQVATGAVTDTQYF TGCGCCAGCAGCCAAGTCGCGACAGGGGCCGTCACAGATACGCAGTATTTT
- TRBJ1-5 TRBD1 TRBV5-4 CASSLGPGGRDQPQHF TGTGCCAGCAGCTTGGGGCCAGGGGGCCGGGATCAGCCCCAGCATTTT
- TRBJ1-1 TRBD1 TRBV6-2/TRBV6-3 CASRPSDRVGVNTEAFF TGTGCCAGCCGCCCATCCGACAGGGTAGGAGTGAACACTGAAGCTTTCTTT
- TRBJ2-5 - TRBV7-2 CASSQLGPPREETQYF TGTGCCAGCAGCCAGCTTGGGCCCCCGCGGGAAGAGACCCAGTACTTC
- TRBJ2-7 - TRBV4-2 CASSQDRGLEQYF TGTGCCAGCAGCCAAGATAGGGGCCTCGAGCAGTACTTC
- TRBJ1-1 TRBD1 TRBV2 CASRVDLGQEGTEAFF TGTGCCAGCAGGGTGGATCTAGGACAGGAAGGTACTGAAGCTTTCTTT
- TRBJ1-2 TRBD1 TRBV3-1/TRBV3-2 CASSQIPGTGYGYTF TGTGCCAGCAGCCAAATACCGGGGACAGGTTATGGCTACACCTTC
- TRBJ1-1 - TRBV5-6 CASSFSLRTANTEAFF TGTGCCAGCAGCTTTTCCCTTAGGACAGCGAACACTGAAGCTTTCTTT
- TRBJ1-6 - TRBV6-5 CASSNFPYNSPLHF TGTGCCAGTAGCAATTTTCCTTATAATTCACCCCTCCACTTT
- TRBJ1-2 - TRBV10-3 CAISENPGVGGYTF TGTGCCATCAGTGAAAACCCAGGGGTTGGTGGCTACACCTTC
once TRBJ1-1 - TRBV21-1 CASSKEVVGKNTEAFF TGTGCCAGCAGCAAAGAAGTTGTCGGGAAGAACACTGAAGCTTTCTTT
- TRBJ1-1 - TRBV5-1 CASSLGDGTMNTEAFF TGCGCCAGCAGCTTGGGGGACGGGACTATGAACACTGAAGCTTTCTTT
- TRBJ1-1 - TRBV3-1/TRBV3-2 CASSQGRATEAFF TGTGCCAGCAGCCAAGGCAGGGCCACTGAAGCTTTCTTT
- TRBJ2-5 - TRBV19 CASSIRRGETQYF TGTGCCAGTAGTATCCGTAGGGGTGAGACCCAGTACTTC
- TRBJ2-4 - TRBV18 CASSPPRNKNIQYF TGTGCCAGCTCACCCCCGCGAAACAAAAACATTCAGTACTTC
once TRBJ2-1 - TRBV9 CASSTTPTGYNEQFF TGTGCCAGCAGCACAACCCCCACGGGATACAATGAGCAGTTCTTC
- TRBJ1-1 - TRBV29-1 CSVSEGGNTEAFF TGCAGCGTTTCTGAGGGAGGGAACACTGAAGCTTTCTTT
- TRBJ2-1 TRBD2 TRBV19 CASSPLGGRMYNEQFF TGTGCCAGTAGCCCTCTCGGCGGGAGGATGTACAATGAGCAGTTCTTC
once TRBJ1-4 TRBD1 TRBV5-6 CASSSQGNNEKLFF TGTGCCAGCAGCTCACAGGGGAATAATGAAAAACTGTTTTTT
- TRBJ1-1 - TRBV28 CASPPPAGQHTEAFF TGTGCCAGTCCCCCGCCCGCAGGGCAGCACACTGAAGCTTTCTTT
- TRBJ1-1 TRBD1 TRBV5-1 CASSRQGGTEAFF TGCGCCAGCAGCCGACAGGGAGGCACTGAAGCTTTCTTT
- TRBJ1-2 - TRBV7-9 CASSLRGGFSYTF TGTGCCAGCAGCTTAAGAGGGGGATTCAGCTACACCTTC
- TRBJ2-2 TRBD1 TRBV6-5 CASSLQGGSTGELFF TGTGCCAGCAGTTTACAGGGGGGTAGTACCGGGGAGCTGTTTTTT
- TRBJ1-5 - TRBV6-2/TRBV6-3 CASSYSRGREGHSNQPQHF TGTGCCAGCAGTTACTCGAGAGGTCGGGAGGGGCATAGCAATCAGCCCCAGCATTTT
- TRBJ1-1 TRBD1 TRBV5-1 CASSLRTGEVEAFF TGCGCCAGCAGCCTAAGGACAGGGGAGGTTGAAGCTTTCTTT
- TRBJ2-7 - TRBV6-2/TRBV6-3 CASSYPRGWSHEQYF TGTGCCAGCAGTTACCCCAGGGGTTGGTCCCACGAGCAGTACTTC
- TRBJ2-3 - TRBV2 CASSRDSPPTDTQYF TGTGCCAGCAGCCGAGACTCCCCACCCACAGATACGCAGTATTTT
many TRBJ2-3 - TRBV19 CASSINSLTTDTQYF TGTGCCAGTAGTATAAACAGCTTAACCACAGATACGCAGTATTTT
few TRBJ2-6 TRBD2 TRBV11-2 CASWDYRLKISGANVLTF TGTGCCAGCTGGGACTACAGGCTGAAGATCTCTGGGGCCAACGTCCTGACTTTC
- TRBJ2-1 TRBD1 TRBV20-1 CSASRTGGFYNEQFF TGCAGTGCTAGTAGGACAGGGGGTTTCTACAATGAGCAGTTCTTC
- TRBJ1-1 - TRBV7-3 CASSLNVQAEAFF TGTGCCAGCAGCTTAAATGTGCAGGCTGAAGCTTTCTTT
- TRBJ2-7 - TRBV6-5 CASSTGFSNYEQYF TGTGCCAGCAGTACAGGTTTCTCAAACTACGAGCAGTACTTC
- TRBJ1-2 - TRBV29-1 CSVEEGGARGYTF TGCAGCGTTGAAGAAGGGGGGGCGCGTGGCTACACCTTC
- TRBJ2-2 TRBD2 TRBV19 CASSIGGIDTGELFF TGTGCCAGTAGTATCGGGGGGATAGACACCGGGGAGCTGTTTTTT
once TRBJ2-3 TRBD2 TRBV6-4 CASRETGRLESDTQYF TGTGCCAGCAGGGAGACCGGGAGGCTAGAGTCAGATACGCAGTATTTT
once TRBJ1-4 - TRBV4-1 CASSQDGDARRVFEKLFF TGCGCCAGCAGCCAAGATGGCGACGCCCGGCGGGTTTTTGAAAAACTGTTTTTT
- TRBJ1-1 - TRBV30 CAWSRVGGATEAFF TGTGCCTGGAGTAGGGTGGGGGGAGCCACTGAAGCTTTCTTT
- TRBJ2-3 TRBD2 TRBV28 CASSLLKRDTDTQYF TGTGCCAGCAGTTTACTCAAGCGGGACACAGATACGCAGTATTTT
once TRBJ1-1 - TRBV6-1 CASSLELLDTEAFF TGTGCCAGCAGTTTAGAATTGCTCGATACTGAAGCTTTCTTT
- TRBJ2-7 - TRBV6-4 CASSEASGDYEQYF TGTGCCAGCAGTGAAGCTTCGGGGGACTACGAGCAGTACTTC
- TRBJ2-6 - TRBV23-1 CASSQCRAGANVLTF TGCGCCAGCAGTCAATGCAGGGCTGGGGCCAACGTCCTGACTTTC